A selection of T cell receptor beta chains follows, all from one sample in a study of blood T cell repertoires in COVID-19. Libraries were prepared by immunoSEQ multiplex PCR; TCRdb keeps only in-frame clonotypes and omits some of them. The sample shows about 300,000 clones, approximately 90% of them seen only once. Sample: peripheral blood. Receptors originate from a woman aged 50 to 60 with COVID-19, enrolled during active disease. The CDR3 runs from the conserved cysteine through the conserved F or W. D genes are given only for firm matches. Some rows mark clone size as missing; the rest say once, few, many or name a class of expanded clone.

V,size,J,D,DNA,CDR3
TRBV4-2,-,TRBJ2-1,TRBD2,TGTGCCAGCAGGCGACTAGCGGGTAAATACAATGAGCAGTTCTTC,CASRRLAGKYNEQFF
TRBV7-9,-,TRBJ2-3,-,TGTGCCAGCAGCTCCAGCGGTAGCACAGATACGCAGTATTTT,CASSSSGSTDTQYF
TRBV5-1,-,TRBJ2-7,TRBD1,TGCGCCAGCAGCCCGACGGGACAGGGCGACACCACTTACGAGCAGTACTTC,CASSPTGQGDTTYEQYF
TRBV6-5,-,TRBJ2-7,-,TGTGCCAGCAGTTACGCCGGCGGGACGGCGGGGGAGCAGTACTTC,CASSYAGGTAGEQYF
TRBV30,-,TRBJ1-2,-,TGTGCCTGGAGTGCCCGGGGTAGCTATGGCTACACCTTC,CAWSARGSYGYTF
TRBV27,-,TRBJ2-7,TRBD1,TGTGCCAGCAGACGGACAGGGGCGTCCTACGAGCAGTACTTC,CASRRTGASYEQYF
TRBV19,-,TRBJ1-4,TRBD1,TGTGCCAGTAGTAGCAAGACAGGGACCACTAATGAAAAACTGTTTTTT,CASSSKTGTTNEKLFF
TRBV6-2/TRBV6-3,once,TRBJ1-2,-,TGTGCCAGCAGTTACTCGAGCGGCTACTATGGCTACACCTTC,CASSYSSGYYGYTF
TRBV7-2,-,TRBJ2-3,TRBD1,TGTGCCAGCAGCCTTGGACAGGTGGGGTCCGATACGCAGTATTTT,CASSLGQVGSDTQYF
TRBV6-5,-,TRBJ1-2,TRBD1,TGTGCCAGCAGTTACTCGGCAGGGGGATACTATGGCTACACCTTC,CASSYSAGGYYGYTF
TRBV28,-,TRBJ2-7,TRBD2,TGTGCCAGCAGTCCGCCTAGCGGGAGGGCGCGGGAGCAGTACTTC,CASSPPSGRAREQYF
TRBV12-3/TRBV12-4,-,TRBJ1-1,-,TGTGCCAGCAGTTTGTCCGGGTTTGGTGAAGCTTTCTTT,CASSLSGFGEAFF
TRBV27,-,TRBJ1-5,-,TGTGCCAGCAGTTTATACCCCACAGGTAGCAATCAGCCCCAGCATTTT,CASSLYPTGSNQPQHF
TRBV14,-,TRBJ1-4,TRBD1,TGTGCCAGCAGCACCTGGACAGGTGAAAAACTGTTTTTT,CASSTWTGEKLFF
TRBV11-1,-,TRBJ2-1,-,TGTGCCAGCAGCTTAGGCGCTAAATACAATGAGCAGTTCTTC,CASSLGAKYNEQFF
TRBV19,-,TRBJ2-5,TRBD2,TGTGCCAGTAGTATGTCCAGGGCGGGAGGGAGGCATGAGACCCAGTACTTC,CASSMSRAGGRHETQYF
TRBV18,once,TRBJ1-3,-,TGTGCCAGCTCCCAGGGCTTTGGGACCATATATTTT,CASSQGFGTIYF
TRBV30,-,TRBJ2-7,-,TGTGCCTGGACTTCCCAGGTTGCGGGTATACCCTACGAGCAGTACTTC,CAWTSQVAGIPYEQYF
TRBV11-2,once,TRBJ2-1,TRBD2,TGTGCCAGCAGCTCGCCTCCGGGACTAGTCTACAATGAGCAGTTCTTC,CASSSPPGLVYNEQFF
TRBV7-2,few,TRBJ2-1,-,TGTGCCAGCAGCTTAGACAGCATGGTGCAGTTCTTC,CASSLDSMVQFF
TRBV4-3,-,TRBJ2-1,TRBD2,TGCGCCAGCAGCCAAGGGCCGACTAGCGGGGCCTACAATGAGCAGTTCTTC,CASSQGPTSGAYNEQFF
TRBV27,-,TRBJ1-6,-,TGTGCCAGCAGGACGAGGGTTGATAATTCACCCCTCCACTTT,CASRTRVDNSPLHF
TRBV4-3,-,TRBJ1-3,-,TGCGCCAGCAGCGTGACAGACTCTGGAAACACCATATATTTT,CASSVTDSGNTIYF
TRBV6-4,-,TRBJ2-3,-,TGTGCCAGCAGTGATCAGGGCACAGATACGCAGTATTTT,CASSDQGTDTQYF
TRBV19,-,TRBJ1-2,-,TGTGCCAGTCAACAGGGAGCCTATGGCTACACCTTC,CASQQGAYGYTF
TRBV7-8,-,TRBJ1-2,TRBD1,TGTGCCAGCAGCTCCCGTGAGGGACAGAACTATGGCTACACCTTC,CASSSREGQNYGYTF
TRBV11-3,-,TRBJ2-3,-,TGTGCCAGCAGCTTGCAGGGAACAGATACGCAGTATTTT,CASSLQGTDTQYF
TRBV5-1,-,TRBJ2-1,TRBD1,TGCGCCAGCAGCATTACAGGGGGCGCGACGATCCATGAGCAGTTCTTC,CASSITGGATIHEQFF
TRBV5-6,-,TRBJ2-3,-,TGTGCCAGCAGCTTCCTTACAGATACGCAGTATTTT,CASSFLTDTQYF
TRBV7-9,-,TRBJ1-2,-,TGTGCCAGCAGCTTCCCCCTTGGCGGCGGCTACACCTTC,CASSFPLGGGYTF
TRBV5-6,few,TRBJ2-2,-,TGTGCCAGCAGCTTGGACGGGAGAGCCACCGGGGAGCTGTTTTTT,CASSLDGRATGELFF
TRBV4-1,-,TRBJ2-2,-,TGCGCCAGCAGCCAAGATCTTCCGGTCGCGAACACCGGGGAGCTGTTTTTT,CASSQDLPVANTGELFF
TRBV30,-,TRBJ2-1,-,TGTGCCTGGAACCCGGGACTTTCCCGCAATGAGCAGTTCTTC,CAWNPGLSRNEQFF
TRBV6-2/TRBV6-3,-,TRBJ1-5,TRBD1,TGTGCCAGCAGTTGGACAGGGACACTGGGCAATCAGCCCCAGCATTTT,CASSWTGTLGNQPQHF
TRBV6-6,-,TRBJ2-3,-,TGTGCCAGCAGTCGTCGGGACACCCGAACAGATACGCAGTATTTT,CASSRRDTRTDTQYF
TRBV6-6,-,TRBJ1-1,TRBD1,TGTGCCAGCAGTATACAGGGGGGGAACACTGAAGCTTTCTTT,CASSIQGGNTEAFF
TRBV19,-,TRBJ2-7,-,TGTGCCAGTAGTATCACCCGGGGAAACTACGAGCAGTACTTC,CASSITRGNYEQYF
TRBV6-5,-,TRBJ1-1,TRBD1,TGTGCCAGCAGACATCGGAGGGGGCCGAACACTGAAGCTTTCTTT,CASRHRRGPNTEAFF
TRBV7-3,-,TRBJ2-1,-,TGTGCCAGCAGCTTATCTGGCGGAGTGGTGTTCTTC,CASSLSGGVVFF
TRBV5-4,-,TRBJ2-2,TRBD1,TGTGCCAGCAGCCCCAGGGGGAGAGACACCGGGGAGCTGTTTTTT,CASSPRGRDTGELFF
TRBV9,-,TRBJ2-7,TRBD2,TGTGCCAGCAGCGTAGAATGGCGGGAGCAAAGCGAGCAGTACTTC,CASSVEWREQSEQYF
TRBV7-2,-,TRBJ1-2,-,TGTGCCAGCAGGCTTGGGGGGGGCGAAGGTGGCTACACCTTC,CASRLGGGEGGYTF
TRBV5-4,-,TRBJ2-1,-,TGTGCCATATACTTAGCCTCCTACAATGAGCAGTTCTTC,CAIYLASYNEQFF
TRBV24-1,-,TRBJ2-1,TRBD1,TGTGCCACCAGTGATCCCGGGACAGGGGGCGATGAGCAGTTCTTC,CATSDPGTGGDEQFF
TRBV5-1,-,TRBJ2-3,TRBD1,TGCGCCAGCAGCTGGGACAGTCGGACCTCCACAGATACGCAGTATTTT,CASSWDSRTSTDTQYF
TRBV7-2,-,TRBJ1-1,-,TGTGCCAGCAGCTTAGGGGGTTTGTACAGGCGGAGCACTGAAGCTTTCTTT,CASSLGGLYRRSTEAFF
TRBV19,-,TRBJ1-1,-,TGTGCCAGTATCCCGAGGGAGGACACTGAAGCTTTCTTT,CASIPREDTEAFF
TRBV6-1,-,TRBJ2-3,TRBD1,TGTGCCAGCAGTGAAGGATCGTACAGGGGAACAGATACGCAGTATTTT,CASSEGSYRGTDTQYF
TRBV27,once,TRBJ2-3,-,TGTGCCAGCAGTCCGACCATTACGGCGGGCCTGGGGTTTGATACGCAGTATTTT,CASSPTITAGLGFDTQYF
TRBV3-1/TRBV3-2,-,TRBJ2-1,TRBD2,TGTGCCAGCAGCCTCGGGACTAGCGGCATAAGCTCCTACAATGAGCAGTTCTTC,CASSLGTSGISSYNEQFF
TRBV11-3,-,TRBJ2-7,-,TGTGCCAGCAGCCCGCGCCGGGGTGACGAGCAGTACTTC,CASSPRRGDEQYF
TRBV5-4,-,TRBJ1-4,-,TGTGCCAGCAGCCCGGGTGGCTTTGCGAGTAATGAAAAACTGTTTTTT,CASSPGGFASNEKLFF
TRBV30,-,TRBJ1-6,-,TGTGCCTGGAGTGCCGAGAGCACCCTCCACTTT,CAWSAESTLHF
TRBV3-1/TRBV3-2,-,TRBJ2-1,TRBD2,TGTGCCAGCAGCCCACAGGAGGGGACTAGAGAGGGTGAGCAGTTCTTC,CASSPQEGTREGEQFF